Given below is one T cell receptor (beta chain) in context. This clonotype was counted at least ten times. What this receptor recognizes is not known. Within one base of it there is no much larger clone, and no base qualities were kept. These data originate in a study of human T cells and chemical hapten exposure (dated by TCRdb to 2020 to 2022). Context from the whole study: For sensitization, 2% DPC in acetone was applied to a roughly 2 cm by roughly 2 cm area of upper inner arm skin. Weekly therapeutic DPC doses were additionally applied to the scalp of patients throughout the approximately 25-week study period. Patch testing was performed on the upper back with Finn chambers containing 0.01% DPC, and the patch tests were scored after 6 days according to International Contact Dermatitis Research Group standards. Blood samples were taken from patients before sensitization (week 0) and then at 2, 6 and about 24 weeks after DPC sensitization. About 28 alopecia patients gave blood for TCR sequencing at one to four time points (pre-sensitization, 2, 6 and 24 weeks). Most of the patients in the cohort were female, and the cohort covered alopecia areata with under or over 50% scalp involvement, alopecia totalis and alopecia universalis. The study tracked peripheral blood TCR repertoire changes in vivo during primary and secondary sensitization to the hapten diphenylcyclopropenone (DPC) in alopecia patients. Libraries were pooled for sequencing, and per-sample TCR yields varied mainly because of small differences in library volumes within the pool.

Library creation used RACE. Sequencing instrument: NextSeq 500. During library preparation, unique molecular identifiers were attached to individual cDNA molecules so that TCRs could be counted quantitatively and reproducibly. For every blood RNA sample, sequencing covered both the TCR alpha and TCR beta chains. Processing in the source paper ran as follows. Samples had a median of roughly 99,000 TCRs, with a range from roughly 23,224 to 700,000. The Decombinator software suite was used to annotate V, J and CDR3 in the TCR reads. For the PS versus PT1 abundance plots, all samples were subsampled to the same number of TCRs (28,000). TCRs were defined as expanded if absent before sensitization and observed at least eight times at the 2-week time point. TCRdb reanalyzed the raw reads on its own, using fastp at Q25 for trimming and MiXCR for clone calling, and kept in-frame beta chains. Rows matching on CDR3 protein sequence are summarized as one entry with the most common DNA and genes. TCRdb, rather than the study authors, made the V and J calls. This sample has about 340,000 distinct CDR3 sequences in its table, and about 7% of those were observed once. Around 8.2% of the sample belongs to the ten largest clones.

The time point label, as the study defines it: patch test 1, 2 weeks after DPC sensitization. The treatment or condition label, read with the paper, signifies: therapeutic diphenylcyclopropenone sensitization with weekly scalp DPC. At every patch-test visit, the blood draw took place before the patch test was put on. Patients were eligible if aged 18 to 70, diagnosed with alopecia and judged suitable for DPC therapy, and pregnant patients were excluded. Unfractionated whole blood was collected in Tempus Blood RNA tubes, and total RNA was extracted from that blood. Paper-wide results and their limitations: After repeated subsampling, changes were observed in the strength of the expansion versus patch-test correlation and in the threshold at which the correlation became significant. Alopecia, a presumed autoimmune disease, was present in all patients, so the immune response of the patients might differ from that of healthy individuals. The number of TCRs above 1 in 1000 frequency did not change with DPC sensitization; there was no evidence of global repertoire structure alterations. A positive correlation was found between the number of PT1 expanded TCRs and patch test score, with significance reached at thresholds 8, 16 and 32 but not 4. Significantly more large CDR3 similarity clusters were formed by expanded TCRs than by pre-sensitization or healthy control sets, consistent with antigen-driven responses.

Including cysteine and phenylalanine, the CDR3 has 16 amino acids. The CDR3 DNA has 48 bases and is translated from base 1. CDR1 MGHRA and CDR2 YSYEKL were looked up in the germline V gene. V lost 1 base and J lost 2 bases; the stretch between them is 13 bases long. This material consisted of whole blood, taken in connection with sensitization to the hapten diphenylcyclopropenone (DPC). The TCR comes from a woman between 18 and 30 years old with alopecia areata. Some clones in this sample may be carry-over from other donors' samples. The sequence is built from TRBV4-1 and TRBJ2-3; the D gene cannot be named for sure. The CDR3 region has the sequence CASSQVHSLVTDTQYF. The nucleotides are TGCGCCAGCAGCCAAGTGCATTCCCTAGTCACAGATACGCAGTATTTT.